This T cell receptor beta chain derives from a study of blood T cell repertoires in COVID-19. Overall study context: From the United States, Italy and Spain came samples of acute and convalescent COVID-19. The analysed material was cDNA or gDNA that came from T cells, B-cell-depleted T cells, or PBMCs.

Original handling: Amplification with reference gene primers provided the estimates of nucleated cell counts. Profiled with immunoSEQ multiplex PCR; TCRdb holds only in-frame clones, not every one. Clone size and the V and J calls come from that table; the DNA yielded D and trimming. The sample shows some 200,000 clones, 60% to 80% of them seen only once. CDR3 length equals 17 residues. The V gene end was trimmed by 0 bases and the J gene end by 0 bases; junction bases not matched to a gene: 8. Germline loops: CDR1 SGHAT, CDR2 FQNNGV. The chain carries TRBV11-2 and TRBJ2-7; 7 bases are shared with TRBD2. Sequenced input: peripheral blood. This sequence originates from a woman between 70 and 85 years old with acute or convalescent COVID-19. The CDR3 DNA reads as TGTGCCAGCAGCTTAGATCGTGTGGGAGGGAACTCCTACGAGCAGTACTTC. The encoded protein is CASSLDRVGGNSYEQYF.